What follows are 4 T cell receptor beta chains derived from one specimen sequenced in a study of identical twins. Using its own MiXCR run on the 5' RACE reads, TCRdb lists one record per CDR3 protein. Altogether 1.5 million to 2 million distinct CDR3 sequences are present, roughly a third being singletons, with the ten largest covering over 0.25%. Material: cord blood. The receptors were gathered from a newborn girl in good health.

This clonotype has more than one count but fewer than ten. The chain couples TRBV6-1 to TRBJ2-3; D is undetermined. The germline CDR1 and CDR2 sequences are MNHNS and SASEGT. V dropped 3 bases and J dropped 2 bases, with 9 bases sitting between them. The CDR3 sequence is 14 residues long. DNA of the CDR3: TGTGCCAGCAGTGAGTTTCCCAACACAGATACGCAGTATTTT. Translation: CASSEFPNTDTQYF.

This clonotype has just a few counts. The chain couples TRBV5-5 to TRBJ2-7, with D perhaps matching TRBD1 (6 bases). Trimming pared 3 bases from V and 4 bases from J, leaving 17 bases between. Germline V gene data show CDR1 as SGHKS and CDR2 as YYEKEE (reference sequence). There are 15 residues in the CDR3. Here the CDR3 DNA reads TGTGCCAGCAGCTCGGCGGGTGTCAGGGGATACGAGCAGTACTTC. This encodes CASSSAGVRGYEQYF.

The chain couples TRBV25-1 to TRBJ2-3; a weak D match, TRBD2 (5 bases). Between the trimmed V and J ends, which lost 2 bases and 2 bases, there was a span of 17 bases. Germline lookup yields CDR1 MGHDK and CDR2 SYGVNS. This CDR3 comprises 17 residues. The CDR3 sequence: CASSEDRGSASTDTQYF. The CDR3 DNA is TGTGCCAGCAGTGAAGACCGTGGTAGCGCGTCCACAGATACGCAGTATTTT.

This clonotype was seen repeatedly, ten times or more. J is TRBJ2-7 and V is TRBV29-1; D remains unclear. CDR1 SQVTM and CDR2 ANQGSEA come from the germline V gene. V was pared by 7 bases and J by 2 bases, with 9 bases between. This CDR3 has 11 amino acids. The chain's CDR3 is CSAATAYEQYF. DNA for the CDR3: TGCAGCGCAGCGACGGCCTACGAGCAGTACTTC.